The 20 T cell receptor beta chains listed next were all sequenced from one sample in a study of blood T cells in healthy people across ages. Primed by a sample-barcoded 5' primer and a J-beta primer mix, a second PCR proceeded for about 7 to 11 cycles. TCRdb re-called the 5' RACE reads with MiXCR, one entry per CDR3 protein. Of about 1,500,000 distinct CDR3 sequences listed, 28% are singletons. The sample was blood. The receptors shown here come from a woman aged 30 to 39 in good health.

The chain uses TRBV27 and TRBJ2-7, with 11 bases matching TRBD2. Looked up from germline, CDR1 is MNHEY and CDR2 is SMNVEV (reference sequence). The CDR3 consists of 14 residues. Trimming removed 5 bases from V and 5 bases from J; junction bases left unmatched: 5. Written as DNA, the CDR3 is TGTGCCAGCAGTCTGACTAGCGGGGACCACGAGCAGTACTTC. Its translation is CASSLTSGDHEQYF.

Note on this clonotype: This may stem from a read error, because a much larger clone lies one nucleotide away. V usage is TRBV4-3 and J usage is TRBJ2-1, with D tentatively TRBD2 (5 bases). This CDR3 is 15 amino acids long. CDR1 is LGHNA, CDR2 YSLEER, per germline. The CDR3 loop reads CTSSQEARGYNEQFF. The DNA of the CDR3 is TGCACCAGCAGCCAAGAGGCCCGGGGATACAATGAGCAGTTCTTC.

This sequence joins TRBV7-2 and TRBJ2-3; D is perhaps TRBD1 (5 bases). There are 15 residues in the CDR3. The germline V gene encodes CDR1 SGHTA and CDR2 FQGNSA. Trimming pared 1 base from V and 4 bases from J, leaving 12 bases between. CDR3: CASSLGQGGSDTQYF. The CDR3 region has the DNA TGTGCCAGCAGCTTAGGGCAGGGTGGGTCAGATACGCAGTATTTT.

This clonotype was seen many times. V gene TRBV5-4 combines with J gene TRBJ1-2; 7 nucleotides line up with TRBD1. From germline, CDR1 is SGHNT and CDR2 YYREEE (reference sequence). The CDR3 is 13 amino acids. With V trimmed by 3 bases and J by 8 bases, 7 bases remained unmatched. The CDR3 DNA follows: TGTGCCAGCAGCTCACAGGGGTTGCTAGGCTACACCTTC. Encoded protein: CASSSQGLLGYTF. Filled out from reference TRBV5-4 and TRBJ1-2, the complete variable domain reads ETGVTQSPTHLIKTRGQQVTLRCSSQSGHNTVSWYQQALGQGPQFIFQYYREEENGRGNFPPRFSGLQFPNYSSELNVNALELDDSALYLCASSSQGLLGYTFGSGTRLTVV.

The J gene is TRBJ1-5, the V gene TRBV28; the D is unclear. The V gene lost 5 bases and the J gene lost 5 bases, with 19 bases spanning the gap. The CDR3 consists of 16 residues. Germline V gene data show CDR1 as MDHEN and CDR2 as SYDVKM. As DNA, the CDR3 is TGTGCCAGCAGTACAACTCGGTGGAGTTCAGATCAGCCCCAGCATTTT. Encoded protein: CASSTTRWSSDQPQHF.

CDR3 region: CATSDSGQKAFF. CDR3 coding DNA: TGTGCCACCAGTGATTCGGGACAGAAAGCTTTCTTT. The chain has TRBV24-1 and TRBJ1-1; 7 bases are shared with TRBD1. CDR3 size: 12 residues. The germline gives CDR1 KGHDR, CDR2 SFDVKD. V lost 2 bases, J lost 9 bases, and 2 bases stayed unmatched.

This sequence joins TRBV19 and TRBJ2-5, with TRBD1 identical over 9 bases. The CDR3 extends over 15 amino acids. From germline, CDR1 is LNHDA and CDR2 SQIVND (reference sequence). The V and J ends lost 2 bases and 2 bases, in that order; junction bases with no gene match: 3. The CDR3 loop is CASSIPTGGQETQYF. The CDR3, as DNA: TGTGCCAGTAGTATACCGACAGGGGGGCAAGAGACCCAGTACTTC.

The chain combines TRBV12-3 or TRBV12-4 with TRBJ2-7; 8 positions match TRBD2. V was clipped by 3 bases and J by 7 bases; unmatched bases: 5. The CDR3 extends over 13 amino acids. CDR3 bases: TGTGCCAGCAGTTTTAGCCGGGGGGGTGAGCAGTACTTC. It specifies CASSFSRGGEQYF.

This clonotype was detected a few times. The chain employs TRBV4-3 and TRBJ2-7, with 15 positions matching TRBD2. Germline CDR1 reads LGHNA; CDR2 reads YSLEER. V trimming: 1 base; J trimming: 5 bases; junction bases outside the gene matches: 6. CDR3 length: 17 residues. The CDR3 sequence is CASSQGGLAGGPHEQYF. The CDR3, as DNA: TGCGCCAGCAGCCAAGGGGGACTAGCGGGAGGCCCCCACGAGCAGTACTTC.

This clonotype was found many times. J is TRBJ2-7 and V is TRBV20-1; 7 nucleotides agree with TRBD1. Trimming removed 3 bases from V and 3 bases from J; junction bases left unmatched: 8. The CDR3 contains 14 residues. Germline lookup yields CDR1 DFQATT and CDR2 SNEGSKA (reference sequence). CDR3 amino acids: CSASSGTAVYEQYF. CDR3 in DNA: TGCAGTGCTAGTTCCGGGACAGCGGTCTACGAGCAGTACTTC.

The rearrangement uses TRBV12-3 or TRBV12-4 and TRBJ1-6; tentatively, D is TRBD1 (6 bases). The CDR3 contains 15 residues. V lost 6 bases and J 1 base, leaving 10 bases between the germline ends. CDR3 in amino acids: CASSRQASYNSPLHF. The DNA of the CDR3 is TGTGCCAGCAGCCGACAGGCATCCTATAATTCACCCCTCCACTTT.

This clonotype occurred once. A single base separates this from a much larger clone, so it may be a read error. V is TRBV7-7 and J is TRBJ2-3; D may be TRBD1 or TRBD2 (5 bases each). This CDR3 has 13 amino acids. Germline lookup yields CDR1 SSHAT and CDR2 FNYEAQ (reference sequence). The CDR3: CACSSGLRDTQYF. The CDR3 DNA reads as TGTGCCTGCAGCTCGGGGCTCCGAGATACGCAGTATTTT.

In regard to this clonotype: A much larger clonotype is one base distant, so this may be a read error. CDR3 nucleotide sequence: TGCGCCGGCAGCCGGTTTGAAACAGGGATCCAAGAGACCCAGTACTTC. Translating gives CAGSRFETGIQETQYF. V is TRBV5-1 and J is TRBJ2-5; D might be TRBD1 (6 bases). CDR1 and CDR2 from the germline V gene are SGHRS and YFSETQ. The CDR3 contains 16 residues.

This clonotype has just a few counts. The rearrangement uses TRBV2 and TRBJ1-5; the D is unclear. Germline lookup yields CDR1 SNHLY and CDR2 FYNNEI. The CDR3 is 15 amino acids. Trimming removed 9 bases from V and 6 bases from J, with 21 bases in between. The CDR3 bases are TGTGCCAGTCAAAGAGCGGGGAGAACGTTTCAGCCCCAGCATTTT. Its translation is CASQRAGRTFQPQHF.

This clonotype was seen repeatedly, ten times or more. The V gene is TRBV6-5, the J gene TRBJ1-2; D call uncertain. Trimming shortened V by 3 bases and J by 6 bases, and 8 bases separated the two germline ends. CDR1 and CDR2 from the germline V gene are MNHEY and SVGAGI. There are 12 residues in the CDR3. The CDR3 spells CASSYGQDGYTF. The CDR3 region has the DNA TGTGCCAGCAGTTATGGGCAGGATGGCTACACCTTC.

This clonotype was seen more than once but under ten times. The genes are TRBV7-9 and TRBJ2-3, with D possibly matching TRBD2 (6 bases). V lost 8 bases, J lost 0 bases, and 15 bases lay in between. CDR3 length equals 15 residues. Germline V lookup: CDR1 SEHNR, CDR2 FQNEAQ (reference sequence). CDR3 residues: CASVIGGPSTDTQYF. The DNA for the CDR3 is TGTGCCAGCGTAATAGGAGGGCCTAGCACAGATACGCAGTATTTT.

This clonotype was seen ten or more times. The chain is built from TRBV29-1 and TRBJ2-7; D tentatively fits TRBD1 or TRBD2 (5 bases each). V gave up 2 bases and J gave up 3 bases, with 11 bases separating them. Per germline, CDR1 SQVTM and CDR2 ANQGSEA. The CDR3 sequence is 13 residues long. CDR3 DNA: TGCAGCGTTGAAACCGGGGCGCACTACGAGCAGTACTTC. Its protein is CSVETGAHYEQYF.

This clonotype turned up a few times. The rearrangement joins TRBV6-5 to TRBJ2-3, with D possibly matching TRBD1 (5 bases). Germline CDR1 and CDR2: MNHEY and SVGAGI. V dropped 6 bases and J dropped 2 bases, with 12 bases sitting between them. The CDR3 extends over 14 amino acids. The CDR3 DNA reads as TGTGCCAGCAGCAATACACAGGTCACAGATACGCAGTATTTT. It is translated as CASSNTQVTDTQYF.

This chain joins TRBV11-2 and TRBJ2-7, with 7 bases fitting TRBD2. The CDR3 totals 15 residues. The V gene's germline CDR1 is SGHAT and CDR2 FQNNGV. V shed 2 bases, J shed 2 bases, and the junction held 6 bases outside the gene matches. The CDR3 bases are TGTGCCAGCAGCTTAAGGAGCGGGACGACCTACGAGCAGTACTTC. Translating it yields CASSLRSGTTYEQYF.

This chain joins TRBV3-1 and TRBJ2-7; D may be TRBD1 (6 bases). Germline values: CDR1 LGHDT, CDR2 YNNKEL (reference sequence). Trimming took 2 bases from V and 6 from J, leaving 14 bases between them. The CDR3 totals 14 residues. The DNA for the CDR3 is TGTGCCAGCAGCCAATCTTACAGGGAAAGCGAGCAGTACTTC. Translation gives CASSQSYRESEQYF.